This TCR beta chain was identified during a study of cytomegalovirus exposure and HLA in healthy donors. Study in general: Unique TCR beta sequences numbering approximately 120 million came from 150 million to 200 million T cells in an earlier analysis. Study-level results: Later, TCR association rates were found to vary by HLA locus, highest for DRB1 and lowest for HLA-C. Associated with HLA alleles at 0.05 false discovery rate in a later analysis were 16,951 TCR beta sequences.

Of note for this clone: As yet, its antigen is unknown.

Amplification used 60 Vbeta primers and 13 Jbeta primers. Here immunoSEQ multiplex PCR was the method, and the copy in TCRdb shows in-frame clones only, minus some. The sample gives just over 200,000 clones, around four fifths of which show up once; 2.5% to 3% is in the top ten. CDR1 KGHSH and CDR2 LQKENI come from the germline V gene. The CDR3 is made up of 14 amino acids. V shed 4 bases, J shed 1 base, and the junction held 3 bases outside the gene matches. The chain is built from TRBV18 and TRBJ2-7, with 8 bases that match TRBD1. Source material: PBMCs. This TCR was sampled from a middle-aged woman in good health and CMV-seronegative. CDR3 bases: TGTGCCAGCTCACTTGGGACAGGATCCTACGAGCAGTACTTC. It translates to CASSLGTGSYEQYF.